The TCR beta chain under discussion was sequenced for a study of T cells in Graves' hyperthyroidism and ophthalmopathy (dated by TCRdb to between 2019 and 2020). The study in broad terms: Peripheral blood samples were taken at the time of initial diagnosis, prior to any treatment. TCR V-J signatures able to tell the groups apart were searched for in a discovery cohort of about a hundred patients, of whom over 40 had Graves' ophthalmopathy and about 60 had stable Graves' hyperthyroidism. Whether ophthalmopathy could be predicted prospectively was tested in an independent validation cohort made up of 18 hyperthyroidism patients plus 17 patients who later progressed to ophthalmopathy. The 90 to 100 discovery patients were randomly divided into training and test sets at a 7:3 ratio. Thyroid tissue and blood T-cell repertoires from about 6 Graves' hyperthyroidism patients were also compared in the study. After blood sampling, hyperthyroidism patients were treated with methimazole at a starting dose of 30 mg daily, and ophthalmopathy patients were treated with high-dose intravenous methylprednisolone. TCR Vbeta CDR3 sequencing of some 140 peripheral blood samples (approximately 44 ophthalmopathy, under 80 hyperthyroidism and approximately 17 progressor patients) is reported in the paper. Results the study describes overall, beyond this receptor: In validation, the model predicted progression to ophthalmopathy with 65% to 71% sensitivity and less than 75% specificity, a median of approximately 6.5 months before onset. Ophthalmopathy was separated from stable hyperthyroidism by a 13 V-J signature model, with over 85% sensitivity and roughly 84% specificity obtained in cross-validation and 80%/75% obtained in testing. Most expanded thyroid clonotypes (frequency above 0.001) were also detected in blood, a finding suggesting that blood repertoires may reflect thyroid immune responses. Sample size was not statistically predetermined, and investigators were not blinded to group allocation.

The TCR beta CDR3 regions were amplified from the RNA transcripts. The TCR CDR3 was subjected to a first round of RT-PCR using the HTBI primer set and the Qiagen OneStep RT-PCR kit. Libraries were constructed in a second round of multiplex PCR, after which size selection and purification were performed. Paired-end sequencing of the libraries was performed with 100 bp reads on an Illumina HiSeq2000. Regarding the original processing steps: SOAPnuke was used to process the raw data, removing reads that contained adapters or uncalled bases, had a mean Phred below 15, or lacked an exact match to the constant primer or identifier. COPE v1.2.5 was used to merge high-quality paired reads, and clonotypes were defined as unique nucleotide sequences. MiTCR v1.1 was used to align clonotypes to the IMGT TRBV, TRBD and TRBJ reference segments. The analysis was restricted to V-J combinations with a frequency above 0.0001, which together covered 99.2% of the repertoires. A TCS score was defined as the ratio of F50 (clonal expansion) to E x V (chaos), with BLOSUM62-based TCRdist applied between CDR3 peptides within each V-J. Welch's t-statistics and random forest reduced fewer than 600 V-J features to about 13, which were used in a naive Bayes classifier (R e1071). TCRdb applied fastp at Q25 and MiXCR to the public reads, then kept only in-frame beta chains. Each entry merges the rows of one CDR3 protein and shows their most common DNA and genes. These V and J calls originate from TCRdb's pipeline instead of the authors' own analysis. Counted in this sample were around 520,000 distinct CDR3 sequences; 13% to 15% of them appeared once. Together, the top ten hold around 17% of the sample.

A patient counted as having stable Graves' hyperthyroidism if no progression to ophthalmopathy occurred over 18 months of follow-up. Hyperthyroidism patients were aged 18 to 65 years and newly diagnosed, with disease duration of less than 2 months. Any patient with an uncontrolled infection, another autoimmune disease, pregnancy or lactation was excluded. Diagnoses relied on clinical symptoms, serum thyroxine and TRAb, thyroid ultrasound and orbital computed tomography. PBMCs were separated from 8 to 10 ml of fresh peripheral blood using Ficoll-Paque density gradient centrifugation. Trizol reagent was used to extract total RNA, and RNA quality was then checked on an Agilent 2100 Bioanalyzer. This clonotype was counted only a few times. Its cognate antigen has yet to be identified. It has no much larger one-base neighbor in the sample; base qualities were not kept. CDR1 and CDR2, per the germline V gene, are MGHRA and YSYEKL. The junction carries 15 bases between V and J, which are trimmed by 0 bases and 6 bases respectively. The CDR3 measures 16 amino acids from cysteine to phenylalanine. The only DNA kept is the CDR3, 48 bases in frame from the first base.

The chain joins TRBV4-1 to TRBJ1-5; TRBD1 is a possible D gene, resting on 6 matching bases. The receptor was derived from a young woman with Graves' hyperthyroidism. Material for sequencing was blood. The CDR3 region has the sequence CASSQDELFRGQPQHF. The DNA sequence is as follows: TGCGCCAGCAGCCAAGATGAGTTGTTCAGGGGTCAGCCCCAGCATTTT.